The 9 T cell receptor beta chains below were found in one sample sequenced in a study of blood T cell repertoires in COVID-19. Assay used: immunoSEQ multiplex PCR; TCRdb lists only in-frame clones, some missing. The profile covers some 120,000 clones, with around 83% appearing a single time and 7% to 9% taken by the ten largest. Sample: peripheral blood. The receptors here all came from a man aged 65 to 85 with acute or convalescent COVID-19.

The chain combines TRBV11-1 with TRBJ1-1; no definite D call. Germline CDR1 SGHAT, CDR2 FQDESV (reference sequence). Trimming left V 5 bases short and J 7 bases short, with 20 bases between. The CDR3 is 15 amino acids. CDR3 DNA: TGTGCCAGCAGCCAGAACAACCTAAGACAAATTGAAGCTTTCTTT. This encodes CASSQNNLRQIEAFF.

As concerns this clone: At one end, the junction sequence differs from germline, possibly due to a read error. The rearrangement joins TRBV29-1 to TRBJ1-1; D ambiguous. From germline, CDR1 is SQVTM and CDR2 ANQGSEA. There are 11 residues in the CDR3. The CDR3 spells CSAPIGGLGVF. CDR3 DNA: TGCAGCGCCCCCATCGGTGGGCTCGGGGTCTTT.

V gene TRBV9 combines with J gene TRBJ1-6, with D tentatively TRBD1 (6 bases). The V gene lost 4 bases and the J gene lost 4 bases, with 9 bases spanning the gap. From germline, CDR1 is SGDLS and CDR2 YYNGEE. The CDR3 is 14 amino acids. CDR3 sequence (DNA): TGTGCCAGCAGCCCCGGACAGTATAATTCACCCCTCCACTTT. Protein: CASSPGQYNSPLHF.

For the CDR3, the DNA is TGTGCCAGCAGCGGAGCTGGGCAGGCTTATTCACCCCTCCACTTT. This codes for CASSGAGQAYSPLHF. The chain recombines TRBV9 with TRBJ1-6; the D is unclear. With 3 bases removed from V and 8 bases from J, the gap between germline ends came to 15 bases. The CDR3 runs to 15 residues. CDR1 is SGDLS, CDR2 YYNGEE, per germline.

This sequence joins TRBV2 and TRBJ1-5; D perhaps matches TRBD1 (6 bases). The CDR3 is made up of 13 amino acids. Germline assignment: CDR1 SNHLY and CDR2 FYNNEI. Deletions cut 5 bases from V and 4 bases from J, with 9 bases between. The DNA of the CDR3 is TGTGCCAGCAGTCCCGACAGGAATCAGCCCCAGCATTTT. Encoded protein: CASSPDRNQPQHF.

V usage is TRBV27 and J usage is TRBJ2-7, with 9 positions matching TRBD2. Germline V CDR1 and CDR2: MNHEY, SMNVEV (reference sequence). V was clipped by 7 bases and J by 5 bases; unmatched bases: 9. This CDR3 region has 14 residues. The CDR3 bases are TGTGCCAGCACCCCCGGGACTAGCCGCCACGAGCAGTACTTC. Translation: CASTPGTSRHEQYF.

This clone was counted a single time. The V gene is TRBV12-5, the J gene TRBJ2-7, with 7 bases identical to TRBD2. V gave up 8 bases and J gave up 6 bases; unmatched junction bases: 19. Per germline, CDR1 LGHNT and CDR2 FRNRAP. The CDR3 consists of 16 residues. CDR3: CASRIRGPGTGGEQYF. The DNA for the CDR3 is TGTGCTAGTAGAATTCGGGGACCCGGGACGGGAGGCGAGCAGTACTTC.

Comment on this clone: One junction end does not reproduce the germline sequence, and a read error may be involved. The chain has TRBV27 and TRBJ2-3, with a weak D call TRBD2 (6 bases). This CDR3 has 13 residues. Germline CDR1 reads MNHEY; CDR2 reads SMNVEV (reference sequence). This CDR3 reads CASSLTSKDTQYF. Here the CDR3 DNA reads TGTGCCAGCAGTTTAACTAGCAAAGATACGCAGTATTTT.

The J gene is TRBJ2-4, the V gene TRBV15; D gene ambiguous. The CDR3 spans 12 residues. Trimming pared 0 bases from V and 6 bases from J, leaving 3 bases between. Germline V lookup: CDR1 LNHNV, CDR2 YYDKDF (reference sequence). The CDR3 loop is CATSRDVNIQYF. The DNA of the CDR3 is TGTGCCACCAGCAGAGACGTAAACATTCAGTACTTC.